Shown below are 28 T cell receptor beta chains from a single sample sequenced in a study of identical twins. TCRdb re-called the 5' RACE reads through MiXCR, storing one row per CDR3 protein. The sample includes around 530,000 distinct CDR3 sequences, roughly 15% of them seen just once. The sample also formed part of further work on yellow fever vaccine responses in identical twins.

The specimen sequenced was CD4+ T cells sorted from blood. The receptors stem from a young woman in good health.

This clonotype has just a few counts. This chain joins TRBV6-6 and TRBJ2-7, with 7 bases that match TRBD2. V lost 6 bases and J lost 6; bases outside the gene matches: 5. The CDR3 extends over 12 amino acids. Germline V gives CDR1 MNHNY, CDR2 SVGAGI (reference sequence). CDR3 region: CASRGTTSEQYF. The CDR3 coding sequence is TGTGCCAGCAGAGGGACTACCAGCGAGCAGTACTTC.

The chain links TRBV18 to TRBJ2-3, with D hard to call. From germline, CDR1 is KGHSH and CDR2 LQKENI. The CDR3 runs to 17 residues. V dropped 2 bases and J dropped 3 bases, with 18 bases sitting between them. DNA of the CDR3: TGTGCCAGCTCACCAGTCGCCCCGGGCAGCTTGACAGATACGCAGTATTTT. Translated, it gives CASSPVAPGSLTDTQYF.

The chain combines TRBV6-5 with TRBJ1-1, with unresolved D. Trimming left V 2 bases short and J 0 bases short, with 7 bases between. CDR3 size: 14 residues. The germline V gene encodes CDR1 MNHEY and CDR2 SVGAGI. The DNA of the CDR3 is TGTGCCAGCAGTTACCTTTCCGTGAACACTGAAGCTTTCTTT. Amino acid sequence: CASSYLSVNTEAFF.

CDR3 protein: CASKATGGKSGEQFF. The CDR3 DNA sequence: TGTGCCAGCAAGGCGACAGGGGGAAAGTCGGGTGAGCAGTTCTTC. The chain links TRBV12-3 or TRBV12-4 to TRBJ2-1; 9 bases map to TRBD1. The CDR3 sequence is 15 residues long. Trimming took 7 bases from V and 9 from J; bases not matched to a gene: 13.

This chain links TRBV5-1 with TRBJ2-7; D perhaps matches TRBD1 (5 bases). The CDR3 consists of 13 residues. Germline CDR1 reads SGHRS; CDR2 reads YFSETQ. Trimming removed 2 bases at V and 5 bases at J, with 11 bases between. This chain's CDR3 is CASSFPGKHEQYF. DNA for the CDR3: TGCGCCAGCAGCTTCCCAGGGAAACACGAGCAGTACTTC.

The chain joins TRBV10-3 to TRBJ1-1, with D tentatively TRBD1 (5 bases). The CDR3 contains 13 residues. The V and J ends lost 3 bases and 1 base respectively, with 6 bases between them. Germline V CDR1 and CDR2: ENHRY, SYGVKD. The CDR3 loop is CAISETGNTEAFF. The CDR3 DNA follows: TGTGCCATCAGTGAAACAGGGAACACTGAAGCTTTCTTT.

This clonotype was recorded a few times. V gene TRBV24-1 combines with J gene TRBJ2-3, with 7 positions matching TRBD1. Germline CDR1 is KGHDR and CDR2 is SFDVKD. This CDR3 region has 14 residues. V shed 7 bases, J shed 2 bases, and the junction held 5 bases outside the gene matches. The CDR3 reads CATSPGQNTDTQYF. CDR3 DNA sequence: TGTGCCACCAGCCCGGGACAGAACACAGATACGCAGTATTTT.

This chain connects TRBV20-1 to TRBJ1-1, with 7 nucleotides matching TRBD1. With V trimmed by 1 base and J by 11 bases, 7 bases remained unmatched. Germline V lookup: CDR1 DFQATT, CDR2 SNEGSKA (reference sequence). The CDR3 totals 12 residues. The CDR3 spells CSARGRQGEAFF. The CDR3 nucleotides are TGCAGTGCTAGAGGCCGACAGGGTGAGGCTTTCTTT.

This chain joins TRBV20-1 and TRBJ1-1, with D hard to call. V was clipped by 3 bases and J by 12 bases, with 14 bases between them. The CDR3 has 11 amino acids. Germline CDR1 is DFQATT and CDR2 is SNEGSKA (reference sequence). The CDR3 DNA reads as TGCAGTGCTAGTGAAGGTGTGCGGCCTTTCTTT. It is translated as CSASEGVRPFF.

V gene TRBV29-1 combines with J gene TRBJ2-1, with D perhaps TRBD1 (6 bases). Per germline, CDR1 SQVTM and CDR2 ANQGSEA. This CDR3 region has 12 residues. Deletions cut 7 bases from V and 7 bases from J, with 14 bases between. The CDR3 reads CSAAGQGNEQFF. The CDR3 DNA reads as TGCAGCGCCGCTGGGCAGGGGAATGAGCAGTTCTTC.

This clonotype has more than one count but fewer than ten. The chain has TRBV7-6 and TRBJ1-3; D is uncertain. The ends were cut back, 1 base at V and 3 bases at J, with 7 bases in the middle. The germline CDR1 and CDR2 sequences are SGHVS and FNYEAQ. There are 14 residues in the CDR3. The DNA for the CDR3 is TGTGCCAGCAGCTTAGGTTACGGTGGAAACACCATATATTTT. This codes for CASSLGYGGNTIYF.

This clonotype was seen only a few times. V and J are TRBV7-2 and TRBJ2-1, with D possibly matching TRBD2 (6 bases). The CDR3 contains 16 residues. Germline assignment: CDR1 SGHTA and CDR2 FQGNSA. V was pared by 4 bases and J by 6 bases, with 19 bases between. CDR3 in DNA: TGTGCCAGCAGCTCAGCCGCGGGACCGCCAACCAATGAGCAGTTCTTC. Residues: CASSSAAGPPTNEQFF.

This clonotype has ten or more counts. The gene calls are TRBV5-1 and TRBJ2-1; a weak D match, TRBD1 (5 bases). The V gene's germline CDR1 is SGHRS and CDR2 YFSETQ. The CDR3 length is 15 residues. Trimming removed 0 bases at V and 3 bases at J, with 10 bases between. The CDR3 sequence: CASSLVGQDYNEQFF. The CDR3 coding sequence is TGCGCCAGCAGCTTGGTGGGGCAGGACTACAATGAGCAGTTCTTC.

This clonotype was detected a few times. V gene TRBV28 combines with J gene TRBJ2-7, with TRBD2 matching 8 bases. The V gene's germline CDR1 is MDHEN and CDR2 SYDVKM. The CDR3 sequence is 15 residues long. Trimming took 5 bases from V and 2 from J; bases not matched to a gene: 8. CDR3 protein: CASSGVVSGAYEQYF. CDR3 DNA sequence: TGTGCCAGCAGTGGGGTGGTTAGCGGGGCCTACGAGCAGTACTTC.

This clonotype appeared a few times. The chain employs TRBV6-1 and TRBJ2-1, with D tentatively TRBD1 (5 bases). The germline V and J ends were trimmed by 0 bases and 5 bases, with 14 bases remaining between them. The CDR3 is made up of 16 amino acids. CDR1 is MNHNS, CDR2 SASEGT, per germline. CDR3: CASSEAGRVGNNEQFF. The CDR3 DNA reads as TGTGCCAGCAGTGAAGCGGGCAGGGTAGGAAACAATGAGCAGTTCTTC.

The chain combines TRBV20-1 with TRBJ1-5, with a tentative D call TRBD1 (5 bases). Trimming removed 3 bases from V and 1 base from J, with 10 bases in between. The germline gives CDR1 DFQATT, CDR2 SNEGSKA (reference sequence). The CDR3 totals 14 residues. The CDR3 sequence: CSARGRASNQPQHF. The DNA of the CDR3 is TGCAGTGCTAGGGGCAGGGCGAGCAATCAGCCCCAGCATTTT.

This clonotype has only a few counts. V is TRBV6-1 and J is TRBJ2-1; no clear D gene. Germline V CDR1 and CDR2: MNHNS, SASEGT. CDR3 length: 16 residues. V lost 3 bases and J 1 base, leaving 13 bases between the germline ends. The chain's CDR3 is CASSDRAAQSYNEQFF. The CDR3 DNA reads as TGTGCCAGCAGTGATAGGGCAGCACAGTCCTACAATGAGCAGTTCTTC.

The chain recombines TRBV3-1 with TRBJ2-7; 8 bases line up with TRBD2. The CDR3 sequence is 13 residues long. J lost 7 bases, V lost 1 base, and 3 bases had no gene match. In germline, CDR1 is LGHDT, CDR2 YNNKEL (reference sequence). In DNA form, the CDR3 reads TGTGCCAGCAGCCAAGGGCCGGGGGGGGAGCAGTACGTC. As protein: CASSQGPGGEQYV.

The CDR3: CASSYVSYNSPLHF. The CDR3 nucleotides read TGTGCCAGCAGCTACGTCTCCTATAATTCACCCCTCCACTTT. The rearrangement joins TRBV12-3 or TRBV12-4 to TRBJ1-6; D is unresolved. The CDR3 length is 14 residues. The V gene lost 6 bases and the J gene lost 0 bases, with 6 bases spanning the gap.

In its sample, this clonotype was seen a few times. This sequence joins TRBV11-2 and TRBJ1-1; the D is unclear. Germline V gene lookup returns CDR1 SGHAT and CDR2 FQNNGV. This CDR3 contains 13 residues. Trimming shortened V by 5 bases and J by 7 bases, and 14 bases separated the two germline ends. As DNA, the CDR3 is TGTGCCAGCAGCCCTAACCGGGTGTTTGAAGCTTTCTTT. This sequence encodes CASSPNRVFEAFF.

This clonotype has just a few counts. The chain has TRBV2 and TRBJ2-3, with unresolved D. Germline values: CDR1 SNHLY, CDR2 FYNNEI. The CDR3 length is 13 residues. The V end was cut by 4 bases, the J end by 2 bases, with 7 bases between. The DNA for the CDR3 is TGTGCCAGCAGTGGGGAAATCACAGATACGCAGTATTTT. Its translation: CASSGEITDTQYF. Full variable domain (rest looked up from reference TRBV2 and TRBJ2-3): EPEVTQTPSHQVTQMGQEVILRCVPISNHLYFYWYRQILGQKVEFLVSFYNNEISEKSEIFDDQFSVERPDGSNFTLKIRSTKLEDSAMYFCASSGEITDTQYFGPGTRLTVL.

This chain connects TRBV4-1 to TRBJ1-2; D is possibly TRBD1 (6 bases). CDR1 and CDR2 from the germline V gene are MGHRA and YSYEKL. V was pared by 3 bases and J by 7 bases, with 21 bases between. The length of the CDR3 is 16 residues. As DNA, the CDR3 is TGCGCCAGCAGCCAGGGAACAGGGCTTGGAGAGCGTGGCTACACCTTC. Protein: CASSQGTGLGERGYTF.

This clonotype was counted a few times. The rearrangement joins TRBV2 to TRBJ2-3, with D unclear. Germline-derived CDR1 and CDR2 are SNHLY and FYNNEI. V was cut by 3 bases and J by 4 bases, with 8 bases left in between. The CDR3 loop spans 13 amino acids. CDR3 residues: CASSEFRADTQYF. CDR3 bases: TGTGCCAGCAGTGAGTTCCGGGCAGATACGCAGTATTTT.

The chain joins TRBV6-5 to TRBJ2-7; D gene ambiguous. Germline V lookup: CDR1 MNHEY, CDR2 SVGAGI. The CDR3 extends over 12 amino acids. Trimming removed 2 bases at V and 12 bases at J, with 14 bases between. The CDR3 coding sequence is TGTGCCAGCAGTTACACGGGCCAAGCGCCGTACTTC. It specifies CASSYTGQAPYF.

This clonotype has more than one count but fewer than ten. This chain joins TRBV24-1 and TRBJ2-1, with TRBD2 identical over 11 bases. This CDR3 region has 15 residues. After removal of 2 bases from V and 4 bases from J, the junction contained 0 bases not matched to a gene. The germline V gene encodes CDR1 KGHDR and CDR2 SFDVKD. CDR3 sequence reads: CATSDSSGRYNEQFF. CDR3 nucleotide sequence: TGTGCCACCAGTGATTCTAGCGGGAGGTACAATGAGCAGTTCTTC.

The CDR3 sequence: CSASDRGYTKNIQYF. CDR3 in DNA: TGCAGTGCTAGCGACAGGGGGTATACCAAAAACATTCAGTACTTC. This chain uses TRBV20-1 with TRBJ2-4; 9 bases agree with TRBD1. The CDR3 covers 15 residues. Germline V gene sequence: CDR1 DFQATT, CDR2 SNEGSKA (reference sequence). With V trimmed by 3 bases and J by 2 bases, 5 bases remained unmatched.

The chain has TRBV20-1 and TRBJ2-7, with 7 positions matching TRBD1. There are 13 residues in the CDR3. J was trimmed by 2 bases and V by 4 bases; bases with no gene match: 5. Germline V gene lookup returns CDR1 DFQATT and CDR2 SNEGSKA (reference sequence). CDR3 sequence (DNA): TGCAGTGCTAATAGGGGGCTCCCCTACGAGCAGTACGTC. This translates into CSANRGLPYEQYV.

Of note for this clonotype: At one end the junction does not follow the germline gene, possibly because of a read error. This chain's CDR3 is CCARDGLAGVRWSNEQFF. The CDR3 DNA reads TGCTGTGCTAGAGATGGACTAGCGGGAGTTCGATGGTCCAATGAGCAGTTCTTC. The chain employs TRBV20-1 and TRBJ2-1; 13 nucleotides match TRBD2. The germline gives CDR1 DFQATT, CDR2 SNEGSKA (reference sequence). The CDR3 consists of 18 residues.